Below, one TCR beta chain is given with its context. What it recognizes is unknown. The sequenced template was cDNA made from the entire isolated RNA. TCRdb's table, derived via immunoSEQ multiplex PCR, lists solely in-frame clones and lacks some. This sample has 300,000 to 350,000 clones, with roughly a fifth found just once. These data belong to a study of beta chain features in type 1 diabetes. The junction had 5 bases not matched to a gene; V was cut back by 6 bases and J by 7 bases. The CDR3 extends over 15 amino acids. Germline CDR1 reads MNHEY; CDR2 reads SMNVEV (reference sequence). Study outcomes and limitations: There was a possibility that cDNA sequencing over-represented cells with high TCR expression. Shorter TCRB CDR3s, moderately but significantly so, marked every one of the four CD4+ subsets in Type 1 diabetes patients.

The chain is built from TRBV27 and TRBJ2-1; 14 nucleotides match TRBD2. The sequencing input was naive CD4+ T cells from blood. The source is a woman aged 18-29 years in good health. CDR3 loop: CASSPTSGRGNEQFF. As DNA, the CDR3 is TGTGCCAGCAGCCCGACTAGCGGGAGGGGGAATGAGCAGTTCTTC.